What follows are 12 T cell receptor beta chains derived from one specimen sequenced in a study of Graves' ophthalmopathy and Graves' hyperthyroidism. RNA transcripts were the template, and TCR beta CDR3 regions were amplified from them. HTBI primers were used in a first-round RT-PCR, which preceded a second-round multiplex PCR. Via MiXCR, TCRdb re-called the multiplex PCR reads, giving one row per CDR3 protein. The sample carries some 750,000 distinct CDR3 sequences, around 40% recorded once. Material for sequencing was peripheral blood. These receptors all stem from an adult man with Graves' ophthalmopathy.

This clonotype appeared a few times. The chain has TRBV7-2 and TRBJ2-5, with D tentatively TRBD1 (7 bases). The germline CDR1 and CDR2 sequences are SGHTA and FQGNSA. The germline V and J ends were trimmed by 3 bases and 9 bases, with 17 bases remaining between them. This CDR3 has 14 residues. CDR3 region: CASSFGQEGGAQYF. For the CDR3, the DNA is TGTGCCAGCAGCTTCGGACAGGAGGGGGGCGCCCAGTACTTC. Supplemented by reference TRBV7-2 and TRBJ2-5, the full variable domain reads GAGVSQSPSNKVTEKGKDVELRCDPISGHTALYWYRQSLGQGLEFLIYFQGNSAPDKSGLPSDRFSAERTGGSVSTLTIQRTQQEDSAVYLCASSFGQEGGAQYFGPGTRLLVL.

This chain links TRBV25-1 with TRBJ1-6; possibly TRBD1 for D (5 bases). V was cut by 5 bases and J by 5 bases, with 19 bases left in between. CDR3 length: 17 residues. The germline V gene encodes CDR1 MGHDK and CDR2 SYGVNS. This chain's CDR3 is CASSYSFGRANNSPLHF. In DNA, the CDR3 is TGTGCCAGCAGTTACTCGTTTGGCAGGGCGAATAATTCACCCCTCCACTTT.

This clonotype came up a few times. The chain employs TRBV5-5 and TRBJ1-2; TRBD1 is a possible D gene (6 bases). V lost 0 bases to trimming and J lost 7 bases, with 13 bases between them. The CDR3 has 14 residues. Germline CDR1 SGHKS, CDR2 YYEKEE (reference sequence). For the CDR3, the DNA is TGTGCCAGCAGCTTGGTCGGGGGGCGCGGTGGCTACACCTTC. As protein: CASSLVGGRGGYTF.

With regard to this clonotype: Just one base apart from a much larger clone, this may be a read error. The CDR3, as DNA: TGTGCCGGCAGCTTGCACGGGAGCTCCTACGAGCAGTACTTC. This translates into CAGSLHGSSYEQYF. The rearrangement uses TRBV9 and TRBJ2-7; maybe TRBD2 (6 bases). The CDR3 length is 14 residues. CDR1 is SGDLS and CDR2 is YYNGEE in the germline V gene.

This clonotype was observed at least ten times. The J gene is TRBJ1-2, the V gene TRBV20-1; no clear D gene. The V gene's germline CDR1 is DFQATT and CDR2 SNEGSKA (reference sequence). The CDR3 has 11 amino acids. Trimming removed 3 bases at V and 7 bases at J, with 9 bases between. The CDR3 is CSASRQIGYTF. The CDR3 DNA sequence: TGCAGTGCTAGCCGGCAGATTGGCTACACCTTC.

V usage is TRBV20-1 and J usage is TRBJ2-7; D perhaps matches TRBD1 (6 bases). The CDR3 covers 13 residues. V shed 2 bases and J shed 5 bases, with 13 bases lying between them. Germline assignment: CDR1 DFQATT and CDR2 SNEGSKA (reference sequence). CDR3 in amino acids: CSARRTGSDEQYF. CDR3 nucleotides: TGCAGTGCTAGAAGAACAGGGTCGGACGAGCAGTACTTC.

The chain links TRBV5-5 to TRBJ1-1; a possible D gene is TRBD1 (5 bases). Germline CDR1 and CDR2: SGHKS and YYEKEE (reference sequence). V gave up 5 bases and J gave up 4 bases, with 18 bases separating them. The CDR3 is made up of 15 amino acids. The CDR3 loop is CASSPVGGGGTEAFF. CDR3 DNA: TGTGCCAGCAGTCCGGTGGGGGGGGGAGGCACTGAAGCTTTCTTT.

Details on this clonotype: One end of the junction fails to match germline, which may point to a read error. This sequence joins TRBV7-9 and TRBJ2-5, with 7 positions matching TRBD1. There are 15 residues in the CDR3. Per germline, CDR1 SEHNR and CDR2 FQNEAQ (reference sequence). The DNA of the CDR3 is TGTGCCAGCAGCTCGGGACAGTCGTACCAAGGGACCCAGTACTTC. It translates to CASSSGQSYQGTQYF.

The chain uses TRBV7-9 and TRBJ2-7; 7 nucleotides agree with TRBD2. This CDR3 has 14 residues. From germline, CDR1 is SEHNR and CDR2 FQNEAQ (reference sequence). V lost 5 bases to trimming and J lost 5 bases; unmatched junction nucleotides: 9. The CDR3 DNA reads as TGTGCCAGCAGCCGGGGCGGGAGCGGCAACGAGCAGTACTTC. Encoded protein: CASSRGGSGNEQYF.

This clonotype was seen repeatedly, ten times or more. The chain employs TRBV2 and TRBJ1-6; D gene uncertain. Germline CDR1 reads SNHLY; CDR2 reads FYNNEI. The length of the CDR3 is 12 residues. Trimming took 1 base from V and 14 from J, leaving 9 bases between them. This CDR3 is CASSEGALALHF. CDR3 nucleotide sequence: TGTGCCAGCAGTGAAGGAGCTTTGGCCCTCCACTTT.

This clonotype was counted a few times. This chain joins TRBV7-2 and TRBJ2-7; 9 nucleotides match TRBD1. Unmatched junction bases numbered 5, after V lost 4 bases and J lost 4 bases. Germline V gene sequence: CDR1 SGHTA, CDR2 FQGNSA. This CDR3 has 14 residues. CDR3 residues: CASSYTGGAYEQYF. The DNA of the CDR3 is TGTGCCAGCAGCTATACAGGGGGCGCGTACGAGCAGTACTTC.

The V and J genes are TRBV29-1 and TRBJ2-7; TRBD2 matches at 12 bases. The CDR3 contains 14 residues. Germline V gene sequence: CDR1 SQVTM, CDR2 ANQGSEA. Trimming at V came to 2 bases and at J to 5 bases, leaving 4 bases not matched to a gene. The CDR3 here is CSVELAGGMHEQYF. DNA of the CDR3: TGCAGCGTTGAACTAGCGGGAGGGATGCACGAGCAGTACTTC.